These 5 T cell receptor beta chains were sequenced from one sample in a study of radiotherapy plus CTLA-4 blockade in lung cancer. The table came from immunoSEQ multiplex PCR; TCRdb's copy has only in-frame clones and leaves some out. Here the sample spans 45,000 to 60,000 clones, around four fifths being singletons. Here the sequenced sample was peripheral blood, taken from a patient treated with radiotherapy plus ipilimumab. The receptor set was obtained from a human donor with non-small cell lung cancer who had stable disease on radiotherapy plus ipilimumab.

This chain joins TRBV7-3 and TRBJ2-5; 12 nucleotides align to TRBD2. The CDR3 is 16 residues long. V lost 5 bases to trimming and J lost 1 base; unmatched junction nucleotides: 5. The germline V gene has CDR1 SGHTA and CDR2 FQGTGA. In nucleotides, the CDR3 is TGTGCCAGCAGCCCCCAGACTAGCGGGGGCCAAGAGACCCAGTACTTC. This encodes CASSPQTSGGQETQYF.

This chain joins TRBV18 and TRBJ2-5; the match to TRBD1 covers 7 bases. V trimming: 3 bases; J trimming: 2 bases; junction bases outside the gene matches: 6. This CDR3 has 15 residues. CDR1 and CDR2 (germline): KGHSH, LQKENI. The CDR3 here is CASSPRRTGQETQYF. DNA of the CDR3: TGTGCCAGCTCACCTAGACGGACAGGACAAGAGACCCAGTACTTC.

The V call is TRBV19, the J call TRBJ1-2; D gene unclear. The CDR3 is 13 amino acids. Trimming removed 6 bases at V and 3 bases at J, with 11 bases between. Germline CDR1 and CDR2: LNHDA and SQIVND (reference sequence). The CDR3 loop is CASRVEGDYGYTF. The DNA of the CDR3 is TGTGCCAGTAGAGTCGAGGGCGACTATGGCTACACCTTC.

The chain is built from TRBV28 and TRBJ2-7, with 7 bases identical to TRBD2. Germline CDR1 and CDR2: MDHEN and SYDVKM. CDR3 size: 14 residues. The ends lost 7 bases at V and 3 bases at J; junction bases unmatched: 9. DNA for the CDR3: TGTGCCAGCACGGGAGGCGGAACACTCTACGAGCAGTACTTC. Its translation is CASTGGGTLYEQYF. The entire variable domain, with the rest obtained from reference TRBV28 and TRBJ2-7, is as follows: DVKVTQSSRYLVKRTGEKVFLECVQDMDHENMFWYRQDPGLGLRLIYFSYDVKMKEKGDIPEGYSVSREKKERFSLILESASTNQTSMYLCASTGGGTLYEQYFGPGTRLTVT.

This rearrangement joins TRBV7-3 to TRBJ2-2; D possibly corresponds to TRBD1 (6 bases). The germline V and J ends were trimmed by 3 bases and 4 bases, with 15 bases remaining between them. The germline CDR1 and CDR2 sequences are SGHTA and FQGTGA. The CDR3 loop spans 16 amino acids. CDR3 nucleotides: TGTGCCAGCAGCTTGAACAGGGATCTAGCCACCGGGGAGCTGTTTTTT. This encodes CASSLNRDLATGELFF.